The entry below describes one T cell receptor (beta chain). Its cognate antigen has yet to be identified. This record comes from a study of T cells expressing NK-cell markers (dated by TCRdb to 2019 to 2021). In the study overall: TCR beta-chain repertoires were profiled in sorted CD3+CD56+NKG2C+, CD3+CD56+NKG2C- and CD3+CD56-NKG2C+ T-cell subsets from several donors. Of the eight sequenced donors, seven were found to be HCMV-seropositive and one was found to be HCMV-seronegative. Sequencing of the libraries produced 2 x 150 bp reads on Illumina HiSeq 2000/2500, MiSeq or NextSeq. The study sequenced eight donors, all healthy volunteers chosen at random: three men and five women.

The germline V gene encodes CDR1 SGHTA and CDR2 FQGNSA. CDR3 length: 12 amino acids, cysteine to phenylalanine. No DNA was logged. TCRdb names Illumina HiSeq 2000 as the instrument used. TCR beta cDNA libraries were prepared using 5'RACE template switching, which introduced a universal primer site and unique molecular identifiers. cDNA synthesis was primed from the TCR beta constant segment, followed by two successive PCR amplification steps. The published analysis was carried out like this. MIGEC handled demultiplexing of the reads and grouping by UMI, while MiTCR was used to assemble and quantify clonotypes. To exclude erroneous sequences, any TCR cDNA sequence not supported by at least two reads was discarded. The tcR package was used for downstream repertoire analysis, and clonotypes were matched across fractions by CDR3 nucleotide sequence plus V segment. VDJmatch was used to annotate antigen specificity against VDJdb, with one amino acid substitution in CDR3 permitted. TCRdb reprocessed the reads and provides one entry for every CDR3 protein sequence; no DNA is given. The V and J calls were determined by TCRdb, not by the authors. The table of this sample itemizes over 200,000 distinct CDR3 sequences. The ten largest clones represent approximately 0.42% of the sample.

The investigation overall reported the following: In roughly 6 donors, the dominant CD3+CD56+NKG2C+ clonotypes ranked among the top 10 CD8+ clonotypes, making up roughly 1.0-8% of CD8+ T cells. Whether the expanded NKG2C-expressing T cell clones were specific for HCMV antigens was left unclear. Those dominant clonotypes were again the most abundant among CD3+CD56-NKG2C+ cells in four donors, at about 25-65%.

HCMV serostatus was determined by detecting HCMV-specific IgG in serum with a commercial ELISA kit. Peripheral blood mononuclear cells were isolated from blood by Ficoll density gradient centrifugation. The receptor comes from a man younger than 30 in good health. Donor details come from another sample of the same person, matched by shared clones. The rearrangement joined TRBV7-2 to TRBJ2-1. The specimen sequenced was blood T cells: a sorted CD56 or NKG2C T cell subset, CD4+ or CD8+ T cells, or bulk PBMC T cells (not recorded which). The CDR3 reads as follows: CASAGSYNEQFF.